This TCR beta chain was observed in a study of blood T cell repertoires in COVID-19. Study-level information: The origin of the acute and convalescent COVID-19 samples was the United States, Italy and Spain. PBMCs, B-cell-depleted T cells, or T cells were the source of the cDNA or gDNA that made up the material.

Enrollment of patients from Seattle took place during active infection, with longitudinal follow-up. This table comes from immunoSEQ multiplex PCR, and its TCRdb copy is limited to in-frame clones, with some not included. The sample carries about 500,000 clones, 85% to 90% recorded once. The V and J ends lost 4 bases and 2 bases, in that order; junction bases with no gene match: 20. CDR1 MGHRA and CDR2 YSYEKL come from the germline V gene. This CDR3 is built from 21 residues. The TCR comes from a woman in her 50s with COVID-19, enrolled during active disease. The sample consisted of peripheral blood. The V and J genes are TRBV4-1 and TRBJ2-5, with 12 bases lining up with TRBD2. CDR3 sequence: CASSPHRGHGLAGTSQETQYF. In DNA, the CDR3 is TGCGCCAGCAGCCCACACAGGGGCCATGGACTAGCGGGGACCTCTCAAGAGACCCAGTACTTC.